The 6 T cell receptor beta chains below were found in one sample sequenced in a study of T-cell memory formation after mild COVID-19. MiXCR, applied by TCRdb to the 5' RACE reads, yields one record per CDR3 protein. The data contain about 130,000 distinct CDR3 sequences, roughly 24% of them seen just once; the ten biggest clones take up approximately 25%. The sequencing input was PBMCs or a T cell subset sorted from them (not recorded which). These receptors were collected from an adult woman who had mild COVID-19 (a few samples of this study predate the infection). Cell type and time point are not known.

This sequence joins TRBV5-1 and TRBJ2-7, with D possibly called TRBD1 or TRBD2 (5 bases each). Germline lookup yields CDR1 SGHRS and CDR2 YFSETQ. The V end lost 0 bases, the J end lost 3 bases, and 10 bases lay between the germline ends. The CDR3 is made up of 14 amino acids. The CDR3 is CASSLAGTGYEQYF. The CDR3, as DNA: TGCGCCAGCAGCTTGGCCGGGACGGGCTACGAGCAGTACTTC.

This clonotype was detected only a few times. This chain uses TRBV7-3 with TRBJ2-2; D gene uncertain. This CDR3 is built from 13 residues. The germline V gene has CDR1 SGHTA and CDR2 FQGTGA. Trimming took 5 bases from V and 5 from J, leaving 9 bases between them. The CDR3 nucleotides are TGTGCCAGCAGCCCTCGTCTTACCGGGGAGCTGTTTTTT. The encoded protein is CASSPRLTGELFF.

The chain uses TRBV6-5 and TRBJ1-1; tentative D call: TRBD1 (6 bases). The CDR3 contains 14 residues. Germline CDR1 is MNHEY and CDR2 is SVGAGI. V lost 5 bases to trimming and J lost 1 base, with 11 bases between them. This CDR3 is CASSPTGENTEAFF. In DNA, the CDR3 is TGTGCCAGCAGTCCGACAGGAGAGAACACTGAAGCTTTCTTT.

The gene calls are TRBV25-1 and TRBJ1-1; 11 bases are shared with TRBD1. The CDR3 contains 12 residues. The V segment lost 10 bases and the J segment 4 bases; nucleotides outside the gene matches: 2. The germline V gene encodes CDR1 MGHDK and CDR2 SYGVNS. CDR3 DNA sequence: TGTGCCACCGGGACAGGGGGCACTGAAGCTTTCTTT. It is translated as CATGTGGTEAFF.

This rearrangement joins TRBV7-6 to TRBJ2-2; TRBD2 matches at 7 bases. The junction had 9 bases not matched to a gene; V was cut back by 5 bases and J by 6 bases. Germline V lookup: CDR1 SGHVS, CDR2 FNYEAQ. The CDR3 consists of 15 residues. This chain's CDR3 is CASSPTGRAPGELFF. CDR3 coding DNA: TGTGCCAGCAGCCCGACGGGGAGGGCCCCCGGGGAGCTGTTTTTT.

V and J are TRBV15 and TRBJ2-3, with TRBD2 matching over 9 bases. The CDR3 is 15 residues long. Germline CDR1 reads LNHNV; CDR2 reads YYDKDF (reference sequence). Trimming at V came to 5 bases and at J to 4 bases, leaving 7 bases not matched to a gene. In nucleotides, the CDR3 is TGTGCCACCAGCTTGACTAGCGGAAAATCAGATACGCAGTATTTT. Protein: CATSLTSGKSDTQYF.